These 5 T cell receptor beta chains were all obtained from the same sample, sequenced in a study of blood T cells in healthy people across ages. Alongside a J-beta primer mix, a sample-barcoded 5' primer served in a second PCR lasting roughly 7 to 12 cycles. Via MiXCR, TCRdb re-called the 5' RACE reads, giving one row per CDR3 protein. The table has about 1.1 million distinct CDR3 sequences, around two fifths seen once; the top ten hold around 13%. The sequencing sample was made of blood. These TCRs come from a man aged 18 to 29 in good health.

This clonotype was seen only a few times. The chain has TRBV12-3 or TRBV12-4 and TRBJ2-3; 7 nucleotides align to TRBD2. The CDR3 length is 20 residues. The V segment lost 7 bases and the J segment 0 bases; nucleotides outside the gene matches: 22. The CDR3 sequence: CASNLRGEQSHPFSTDTQYF. The CDR3 DNA reads TGTGCCAGCAACCTCCGGGGGGAGCAGAGCCACCCTTTTAGCACAGATACGCAGTATTTT.

This clonotype was observed a handful of times. The chain recombines TRBV9 with TRBJ2-5, with 11 nucleotides matching TRBD2. There are 15 residues in the CDR3. V lost 6 bases and J lost 4; bases outside the gene matches: 8. CDR1 is SGDLS, CDR2 YYNGEE, per germline. The CDR3 DNA reads as TGTGCCAGCACCCCTACCGGGACTAGCGGAGAGACCCAGTACTTC. Protein sequence: CASTPTGTSGETQYF. The entire variable domain, with the rest obtained from reference TRBV9 and TRBJ2-5, is as follows: DSGVTQTPKHLITATGQRVTLRCSPRSGDLSVYWYQQSLDQGLQFLIQYYNGEERAKGNILERFSAQQFPDLHSELNLSSLELGDSALYFCASTPTGTSGETQYFGPGTRLLVL.

The chain carries TRBV2 and TRBJ2-1; the match to TRBD2 covers 11 bases. V dropped 6 bases and J dropped 8; count of bases not matched to a gene: 9. Germline V gives CDR1 SNHLY, CDR2 FYNNEI. This CDR3 is 15 amino acids long. In DNA, the CDR3 is TGTGCCAGCAGCGCCGGGACTAGCGGTTCGGATGAGCAGTTCTTC. Translating gives CASSAGTSGSDEQFF. Combining the CDR3 with reference TRBV2 and TRBJ2-1 gives the whole variable domain EPEVTQTPSHQVTQMGQEVILRCVPISNHLYFYWYRQILGQKVEFLVSFYNNEISEKSEIFDDQFSVERPDGSNFTLKIRSTKLEDSAMYFCASSAGTSGSDEQFFGPGTRLTVL.

V usage is TRBV10-3 and J usage is TRBJ1-1; the match to TRBD1 covers 9 bases. With 6 bases clipped from V and 1 base from J, the junction kept 9 bases outside the gene matches. The germline V gene has CDR1 ENHRY and CDR2 SYGVKD. There are 16 residues in the CDR3. DNA of the CDR3: TGTGCCATCAGCCCGCATGGGACAGGGCAGAACACTGAAGCTTTCTTT. It translates to CAISPHGTGQNTEAFF.

The chain recombines TRBV12-3 or TRBV12-4 with TRBJ2-2; 11 bases are a match to TRBD1. With 7 bases clipped from V and 5 bases from J, the junction kept 9 bases outside the gene matches. This CDR3 has 16 residues. Here the CDR3 reads CASTLAGTGGTGELFF. The CDR3 DNA reads TGTGCCAGCACCTTAGCCGGGACAGGGGGAACCGGGGAGCTGTTTTTT.